A selection of T cell receptor beta chains follows, all from one sample in a study of vaccination effects on CD4 cells after COVID-19. Sequenced by immunoSEQ multiplex PCR; TCRdb stores in-frame clones only, minus some. Of some 19,000 clones listed, around 72% were seen once; the top ten hold roughly 25%. Their recognized antigens are unknown. Here the sequenced sample was CD4+ T cells from PBMCs cultured with HCoV-NL63 spike peptides, taken before COVID-19 vaccination. These receptors were collected from a human donor who received a COVID-19 vaccine. Each CDR3 is given with its conserved first and last residue. A D gene is named only where the DNA matches it firmly. Expanded clones get a size class; other rows say once, few or many, or leave the size out.

V gene: TRBV6-6; D gene: -; J gene: TRBJ2-7; clone size: medium-sized; CDR3 DNA: TGTGCCAGCAGTTTCTCCGGGACCCAAGGGTACTTC; CDR3 protein: CASSFSGTQGYF
V gene: TRBV2; D gene: -; J gene: TRBJ1-2; clone size: -; CDR3 DNA: TGTGCCAGCAGTGTCGACAGGAGCTATGGCTACACCTTC; CDR3 protein: CASSVDRSYGYTF
V gene: TRBV7-2; D gene: -; J gene: TRBJ2-7; clone size: -; CDR3 DNA: TGTGCCAGCAGCTTGGGTGGGATTACCTACGAGCAGTACTTC; CDR3 protein: CASSLGGITYEQYF
V gene: TRBV29-1; D gene: TRBD1; J gene: TRBJ1-3; clone size: once; CDR3 DNA: TGCAGCGCCTCGGACAGGGGGGCAAACACCATATATTTT; CDR3 protein: CSASDRGANTIYF
V gene: TRBV6-2/TRBV6-3; D gene: -; J gene: TRBJ1-3; clone size: -; CDR3 DNA: TGTGCCAGCAGCGGACGGCCCTCTGGAAACACCATATATTTT; CDR3 protein: CASSGRPSGNTIYF
V gene: TRBV7-2; D gene: TRBD1; J gene: TRBJ2-1; clone size: -; CDR3 DNA: TGTGCCAGCAGCCAGGACAGGGGGCGGTACAATGAGCAGTTCTTC; CDR3 protein: CASSQDRGRYNEQFF
V gene: TRBV5-6; D gene: -; J gene: TRBJ1-1; clone size: -; CDR3 DNA: TGTGCCAGCAGCGAGGACGGGGGGAACACTGAAGCTTTCTTT; CDR3 protein: CASSEDGGNTEAFF
V gene: TRBV30; D gene: -; J gene: TRBJ1-3; clone size: -; CDR3 DNA: TGTGCCTGGAGGGCCTCTGGAAACACCATATATTTT; CDR3 protein: CAWRASGNTIYF
V gene: TRBV3-1/TRBV3-2; D gene: -; J gene: TRBJ2-1; clone size: -; CDR3 DNA: TGTGCCAGCAGCCATATAGGTCAGCAGTTCTTC; CDR3 protein: CASSHIGQQFF
V gene: TRBV5-8; D gene: -; J gene: TRBJ1-1; clone size: -; CDR3 DNA: TGTGCCAGCAGCTTTTTACAGGGGAACACTGAAGCTTTCTTT; CDR3 protein: CASSFLQGNTEAFF
V gene: TRBV18; D gene: -; J gene: TRBJ2-7; clone size: -; CDR3 DNA: TGTGCCAGCTCTCCAAACTACGAGCAGTACTTC; CDR3 protein: CASSPNYEQYF
V gene: TRBV12-3/TRBV12-4; D gene: -; J gene: TRBJ1-5; clone size: -; CDR3 DNA: TGTGCCAGCACCACGGGACTGGGCCAGCCCCAGCATTTT; CDR3 protein: CASTTGLGQPQHF
V gene: TRBV9; D gene: -; J gene: TRBJ2-3; clone size: -; CDR3 DNA: TGTGCCAGCAGCGTTGGGGATACGCAGTATTTT; CDR3 protein: CASSVGDTQYF
V gene: TRBV1; D gene: -; J gene: TRBJ1-3; clone size: -; CDR3 DNA: TGCACCAGCAGCCCCGGACTTCAGGGGGCTGGGGGAAACACCATATATTTT; CDR3 protein: CTSSPGLQGAGGNTIYF
V gene: TRBV29-1; D gene: -; J gene: TRBJ2-1; clone size: -; CDR3 DNA: TGCAGCGTTGAAGTTCCCTTTGTCAATTACAATGAGCAGTTCTTC; CDR3 protein: CSVEVPFVNYNEQFF
V gene: TRBV2; D gene: -; J gene: TRBJ2-2; clone size: -; CDR3 DNA: TGTGCCAGCAGAAGGACTTTCACCGGGGAGCTGTTTTTT; CDR3 protein: CASRRTFTGELFF
V gene: TRBV14; D gene: -; J gene: TRBJ1-2; clone size: -; CDR3 DNA: TGTGCCAGCAGCCAAGAGGCAGGGTATGGCTACACCTTC; CDR3 protein: CASSQEAGYGYTF
V gene: TRBV7-6; D gene: TRBD2; J gene: TRBJ2-3; clone size: few; CDR3 DNA: TGTGCCAGCAGTCAAGCGGGGGCTAGCACAGATACGCAGTATTTT; CDR3 protein: CASSQAGASTDTQYF
V gene: TRBV15; D gene: -; J gene: TRBJ1-2; clone size: -; CDR3 DNA: TGTGCCACCAGCAGAGATCAGAGGTACGGGTATGGCTACACCTTT; CDR3 protein: CATSRDQRYGYGYTF
V gene: TRBV4-2; D gene: TRBD1; J gene: TRBJ1-4; clone size: -; CDR3 DNA: TGTGCCAGCAGCCAAGAGCTGGACAGGGGGGGGGAAAAACTGTTTTTT; CDR3 protein: CASSQELDRGGEKLFF
V gene: TRBV19; D gene: -; J gene: TRBJ2-3; clone size: -; CDR3 DNA: TGTGCCAGTAGGACTAGTCCCTCCACAGATACGCAGTATTTT; CDR3 protein: CASRTSPSTDTQYF
V gene: TRBV18; D gene: -; J gene: TRBJ1-1; clone size: -; CDR3 DNA: TGTGCCAGCTCACCACAGGGTAACACTGAAGCTTTCTTT; CDR3 protein: CASSPQGNTEAFF
V gene: TRBV28; D gene: TRBD1; J gene: TRBJ1-3; clone size: -; CDR3 DNA: TGTGCCAGCAGACGACAGGGGGGTGACACCATATATTTT; CDR3 protein: CASRRQGGDTIYF
V gene: TRBV9; D gene: -; J gene: TRBJ2-1; clone size: -; CDR3 DNA: TGTGCCAGCAGCGTAGGGCGGGGAACCTACAATGAGCAGTTCTTC; CDR3 protein: CASSVGRGTYNEQFF
V gene: TRBV10-3; D gene: TRBD1; J gene: TRBJ1-2; clone size: -; CDR3 DNA: TGTGCCATCAGTGAAGGACAGGGGATGTCTAGTGGCTACACCTTC; CDR3 protein: CAISEGQGMSSGYTF
V gene: TRBV4-1; D gene: -; J gene: TRBJ2-5; clone size: -; CDR3 DNA: TGCGCCAGCAGCCCGTCAGGGGGGGGACTCCAAGAGACCCAGTACTTC; CDR3 protein: CASSPSGGGLQETQYF
V gene: TRBV6-2/TRBV6-3; D gene: -; J gene: TRBJ2-7; clone size: -; CDR3 DNA: TGTGCCAGCAGTTATTTTTCCGAGCAGTACTTC; CDR3 protein: CASSYFSEQYF
V gene: TRBV5-1; D gene: -; J gene: TRBJ1-3; clone size: few; CDR3 DNA: TGCGCCAGCAGCTTCGGGGGGGCTGATGGAAACACCATATATTTT; CDR3 protein: CASSFGGADGNTIYF
V gene: TRBV9; D gene: -; J gene: TRBJ2-6; clone size: -; CDR3 DNA: TGTGCCAGCAGCGTAGCTGCTGGGGCCAACGTCCTGACTTTC; CDR3 protein: CASSVAAGANVLTF
V gene: TRBV19; D gene: -; J gene: TRBJ1-2; clone size: -; CDR3 DNA: TGTGCCAGTAGACCGACCGGCGAGAGGACTCGCTATGGCTACACCTTC; CDR3 protein: CASRPTGERTRYGYTF
V gene: TRBV6-1; D gene: TRBD1; J gene: TRBJ1-5; clone size: -; CDR3 DNA: TGTGCCAGCAGTGGACAGGGGGCTCCCCATAGCAATCAGCCCCAGCATTTT; CDR3 protein: CASSGQGAPHSNQPQHF
V gene: TRBV3-1/TRBV3-2; D gene: -; J gene: TRBJ1-3; clone size: -; CDR3 DNA: TGTGCCAGCAGCCTAGAGGATCCCATTAACGCACGAAACACCATATATTTT; CDR3 protein: CASSLEDPINARNTIYF
V gene: TRBV25-1; D gene: -; J gene: TRBJ1-2; clone size: -; CDR3 DNA: TGTGCCAGCAGTGAAAGAGAAAAGTTAGTAGGCTACACCTTC; CDR3 protein: CASSEREKLVGYTF
V gene: TRBV6-2/TRBV6-3; D gene: TRBD2; J gene: TRBJ2-3; clone size: -; CDR3 DNA: TGTGCCAGCAGTGTATCGGGACTAGTGGTCCCAGATACGCAGTATTTT; CDR3 protein: CASSVSGLVVPDTQYF
V gene: TRBV5-6; D gene: TRBD1; J gene: TRBJ2-3; clone size: -; CDR3 DNA: TGTGCCAGCAGCCGGGACAGGGGGCTAGGGGATACGCAGTATTTT; CDR3 protein: CASSRDRGLGDTQYF
V gene: TRBV6-5; D gene: -; J gene: TRBJ1-1; clone size: -; CDR3 DNA: TGTGCCAGCAAGATTTCACAGGGTCGGACTGAAGCTTTCTTT; CDR3 protein: CASKISQGRTEAFF
V gene: TRBV28; D gene: -; J gene: TRBJ2-2; clone size: -; CDR3 DNA: TGTGCCAGCAGTTTAAGGCAGGGGTCTGGGGAGCTGTTTTTT; CDR3 protein: CASSLRQGSGELFF
V gene: TRBV4-2; D gene: -; J gene: TRBJ2-1; clone size: -; CDR3 DNA: TGTGCCAGCAGCCAAGAAGGTTCAGGGGTTGTAAATGAGCAGTTCTTC; CDR3 protein: CASSQEGSGVVNEQFF
V gene: TRBV25-1; D gene: -; J gene: TRBJ2-5; clone size: -; CDR3 DNA: TGTGCCAGCAGCGCCCCGGAGCGGGAAGAGACCCAGTACTTC; CDR3 protein: CASSAPEREETQYF
V gene: TRBV6-5; D gene: -; J gene: TRBJ1-4; clone size: -; CDR3 DNA: TGTGCCAGCAGTTACAGCGGAAATGAAAAACTGTTTTTT; CDR3 protein: CASSYSGNEKLFF
V gene: TRBV27; D gene: TRBD2; J gene: TRBJ2-1; clone size: once; CDR3 DNA: TGTGCCAGCAGTCTAAGGACTAGCGGGACCTACAATGAGCAGTTCTTC; CDR3 protein: CASSLRTSGTYNEQFF
V gene: TRBV30; D gene: -; J gene: TRBJ1-4; clone size: -; CDR3 DNA: TGTGCCTGGAGTTCTAGGGGAACTAATGAAAAACTGTTTTTT; CDR3 protein: CAWSSRGTNEKLFF
V gene: TRBV14; D gene: -; J gene: TRBJ2-7; clone size: -; CDR3 DNA: TGTGCCAGCAGCCAAGTCCGCTACCCTAGGGGGAAGCAGTACTTC; CDR3 protein: CASSQVRYPRGKQYF
V gene: TRBV5-1; D gene: -; J gene: TRBJ1-4; clone size: -; CDR3 DNA: TGCGCCAGCAGCTTGGAATTCGGCTTCTCAACTAATGAAAAACTGTTTTTT; CDR3 protein: CASSLEFGFSTNEKLFF
V gene: TRBV4-3; D gene: -; J gene: TRBJ1-3; clone size: once; CDR3 DNA: TGCGCCAGCAGCCCTCGGGTCAACTCTGGAAACACCATATATTTT; CDR3 protein: CASSPRVNSGNTIYF
V gene: TRBV4-3; D gene: -; J gene: TRBJ1-2; clone size: once; CDR3 DNA: TGCGCCAGCAGCCGGGGTAACTATGGCTACACCTTC; CDR3 protein: CASSRGNYGYTF
V gene: TRBV5-1; D gene: -; J gene: TRBJ2-3; clone size: -; CDR3 DNA: TGCGCCAGCAGCTCCTCTACAGGGCTAGCGGATACGCAGTATTTT; CDR3 protein: CASSSSTGLADTQYF
V gene: TRBV6-6; D gene: -; J gene: TRBJ1-1; clone size: -; CDR3 DNA: TGTGCCAGCAGTTACTCGATTCAGGGCCCGAACACTGAAGCTTTCTTT; CDR3 protein: CASSYSIQGPNTEAFF
V gene: TRBV6-5; D gene: -; J gene: TRBJ1-5; clone size: -; CDR3 DNA: TGTGCCAGCAGTCGCGACGGACTAAGCAATCAGCCCCAGCATTTT; CDR3 protein: CASSRDGLSNQPQHF
V gene: TRBV27; D gene: -; J gene: TRBJ1-1; clone size: -; CDR3 DNA: TGTGCCAGCAGGGGCCGAGGTGAAGCTTTCTTT; CDR3 protein: CASRGRGEAFF
V gene: TRBV14; D gene: -; J gene: TRBJ2-7; clone size: -; CDR3 DNA: TGTGCCAGCAGCCAAGGCTACGAGCAGTACTTC; CDR3 protein: CASSQGYEQYF
V gene: TRBV7-2; D gene: TRBD1; J gene: TRBJ2-7; clone size: -; CDR3 DNA: TGTGCCAGCAGCATCTCGGGACAGGGCTACGAGCAGTACTTC; CDR3 protein: CASSISGQGYEQYF
V gene: TRBV2; D gene: TRBD2; J gene: TRBJ2-2; clone size: -; CDR3 DNA: TGTGCCAGCAAGAGTAGCGGGAGAATAAGGTCCGGGGAGCTGTTTTTT; CDR3 protein: CASKSSGRIRSGELFF